This T cell receptor (beta chain) came from a study of CD8 T cells in ankylosing spondylitis. A note on this clonotype: What it recognizes is unknown.

TCRdb passed the 5' RACE reads through MiXCR, listing each CDR3 protein once. In the table there are fewer than 400,000 distinct CDR3 sequences, roughly 15% of which are singletons. General study points: Significantly higher representation of disease-linked clones was reported for matched ankylosing spondylitis synovial fluid. A TCR beta motif of roughly eight highly homologous variants appeared characteristic of ankylosing spondylitis blood. Disease-linked clones had a CD8+ phenotype and relatively low frequency in peripheral blood.

The CDR3 consists of 14 residues. The germline CDR1 and CDR2 sequences are MGHRA and YSYEKL. Trimming removed 3 bases from V and 4 bases from J, with 12 bases in between. The sequence came from a male donor with ankylosing spondylitis or in good health (not recorded which). Sequenced input: blood, either unsorted or a sorted T cell fraction (not recorded which). The genes are TRBV4-1 and TRBJ2-5; tentatively, D is TRBD2 (5 bases). The CDR3 DNA reads as TGCGCCAGCAGCCACAATAGGGCGGGAGAGACCCAGTACTTC. Protein sequence: CASSHNRAGETQYF.